The TCR beta chain under discussion was sequenced for a study of blood T cell repertoires in COVID-19. Only in-frame clones appear in the TCRdb table, and some are missing; sequencing was by immunoSEQ multiplex PCR. The sample has approximately 260,000 clones, roughly 83% seen once. This clone is a singleton in its sample. Germline V gene lookup returns CDR1 SGHRS and CDR2 YFSETQ. Unmatched junction bases numbered 7, after V lost 4 bases and J lost 3 bases. The CDR3 is 16 amino acids. The J gene is TRBJ2-1, the V gene TRBV5-1; 10 positions agree with TRBD2. The source material was peripheral blood. The receptor was isolated from a man aged 60 to 69 who had recovered from COVID-19. Here the CDR3 DNA reads TGCGCCAGCAGCCCCCTAGCGGGGGCGGACTACAATGAGCAGTTCTTC. Translated: CASSPLAGADYNEQFF.